The 17 T cell receptor beta chains below were found in one sample sequenced in a study of blood T cells in healthy people across ages. The second PCR ran 7 to 11 cycles with a sample-barcoded 5' primer and J-beta primers. TCRdb passed the 5' RACE reads through MiXCR, listing each CDR3 protein once. The table records 1.5 million to 2 million distinct CDR3 sequences, about 31% of them present only once. The specimen was blood. Receptor source: a woman in her twenties or thirties in good health.

This chain uses TRBV7-9 with TRBJ2-2, with 9 bases that match TRBD1. The V gene's germline CDR1 is SEHNR and CDR2 FQNEAQ (reference sequence). V trimming: 5 bases; J trimming: 6 bases; junction bases outside the gene matches: 7. The length of the CDR3 is 15 residues. The CDR3 DNA reads as TGTGCCAGCAGCCTAGGGGACAGGGTGTCCGGGGAGCTGTTTTTT. Its protein is CASSLGDRVSGELFF.

In its sample, this clonotype was seen many times. The chain links TRBV20-1 to TRBJ2-1; D tentatively reads TRBD1 or TRBD2 (5 bases each). With 6 bases removed from V and 8 bases from J, the gap between germline ends came to 14 bases. Germline assignment: CDR1 DFQATT and CDR2 SNEGSKA (reference sequence). This CDR3 region has 12 residues. The CDR3 nucleotides read TGCAGTGCGGGGACCCTTGGGGATGAGCAGTTCTTC. Encoded protein: CSAGTLGDEQFF.

This clonotype was counted at least ten times. The chain couples TRBV4-1 to TRBJ2-3; the D is unclear. This CDR3 has 14 amino acids. Germline CDR1 and CDR2: MGHRA and YSYEKL. Trimming removed 0 bases at V and 6 bases at J, with 10 bases between. CDR3 sequence: CASSQDGVRDTQYF. The DNA for the CDR3 is TGCGCCAGCAGCCAAGATGGTGTCCGGGATACGCAGTATTTT.

The chain carries TRBV7-2 and TRBJ1-2; D not certain. The CDR3 is 17 residues long. Deletions cut 2 bases from V and 0 bases from J, with 16 bases between. CDR1 is SGHTA and CDR2 is FQGNSA in the germline V gene. CDR3 sequence (DNA): TGTGCCAGCAGCTTAAGGGTAGCGGCAGAAACTAACTATGGCTACACCTTC. This gives the protein CASSLRVAAETNYGYTF.

In DNA, the CDR3 is TGTGCCAGCAGTCCGGGGACTAGCGGGAGGATCGAGCAGTACTTC. It codes for CASSPGTSGRIEQYF. The chain carries TRBV27 and TRBJ2-7; 15 bases match TRBD2. The trim removed 5 bases at V and 6 bases at J, leaving 5 bases unmatched. This CDR3 region has 15 residues. Germline CDR1 reads MNHEY; CDR2 reads SMNVEV (reference sequence).

The rearrangement joins TRBV28 to TRBJ1-4; D unclear. CDR3 length: 14 residues. Germline V gene sequence: CDR1 MDHEN, CDR2 SYDVKM. Deletions cut 6 bases from V and 6 bases from J, with 14 bases between. The CDR3 protein is CASSRPRTDEKLFF. The CDR3 nucleotides read TGTGCCAGCAGCCGGCCCCGAACAGATGAAAAACTGTTTTTT.

The chain joins TRBV21-1 to TRBJ1-2; the D call TRBD1 from the table was never checked on the DNA. TRBV21-1 is a known pseudogene. The CDR3 spans 16 residues. This CDR3 is CASSKGARGPPYGYTF. In DNA, the CDR3 is TGTGCCAGCAGCAAAGGGGCTAGGGGGCCGCCCTATGGCTACACCTTC.

This clonotype was observed many times. The J gene is TRBJ2-5, the V gene TRBV2; 10 bases map to TRBD2. There are 16 residues in the CDR3. The germline gives CDR1 SNHLY, CDR2 FYNNEI. Trimming cost V 1 base and J 3 bases; bases outside gene matches: 5. CDR3 loop: CASSEGILAGEETQYF. CDR3 in DNA: TGTGCCAGCAGTGAAGGGATTCTAGCGGGGGAAGAGACCCAGTACTTC. Full variable domain (missing parts from reference TRBV2 and TRBJ2-5): EPEVTQTPSHQVTQMGQEVILRCVPISNHLYFYWYRQILGQKVEFLVSFYNNEISEKSEIFDDQFSVERPDGSNFTLKIRSTKLEDSAMYFCASSEGILAGEETQYFGPGTRLLVL.

This clonotype was seen a handful of times. The chain combines TRBV10-1 with TRBJ2-7; D is uncertain. Germline CDR1 reads WNHNN; CDR2 reads SYGVQD (reference sequence). CDR3 length equals 14 residues. The V end lost 9 bases, the J end lost 0 bases, and 15 bases lay between the germline ends. CDR3 residues: CASNPGPSSYEQYF. The CDR3 DNA is TGCGCCAGTAACCCCGGGCCCAGCTCCTACGAGCAGTACTTC.

V gene TRBV20-1 combines with J gene TRBJ1-2; 7 bases are shared with TRBD1. The CDR3 spans 13 residues. Germline V CDR1 and CDR2: DFQATT, SNEGSKA (reference sequence). V lost 0 bases to trimming and J lost 3 bases; unmatched junction nucleotides: 1. The CDR3 DNA reads TGCAGTGCTAGAGACGACAGGGACTATGGCTACACCTTC. Its translation is CSARDDRDYGYTF.

This clonotype was detected a few times. V usage is TRBV4-1 and J usage is TRBJ2-1, with 12 bases fitting TRBD2. Germline loops: CDR1 MGHRA, CDR2 YSYEKL. The V gene end was trimmed by 4 bases and the J gene end by 0 bases; junction bases not matched to a gene: 13. This CDR3 is built from 20 residues. The CDR3 is CASSLQTSGSRLFSYNEQFF. CDR3 nucleotides: TGCGCCAGCAGCCTGCAGACTAGCGGGAGTCGTTTGTTCTCCTACAATGAGCAGTTCTTC.

This clonotype was seen more than once but under ten times. The V and J genes are TRBV5-1 and TRBJ1-6; no reliable D call. Germline V gene data show CDR1 as SGHRS and CDR2 as YFSETQ. This CDR3 region has 10 residues. The germline V and J ends were trimmed by 7 bases and 9 bases, with 5 bases remaining between them. CDR3 loop: CASPLSPLHF. CDR3 nucleotide sequence: TGCGCCAGCCCCCTTTCACCCCTCCACTTT. The whole variable domain, filled in from reference TRBV5-1 and TRBJ1-6, reads KAGVTQTPRYLIKTRGQQVTLSCSPISGHRSVSWYQQTPGQGLQFLFEYFSETQRNKGNFPGRFSGRQFSNSRSEMNVSTLELGDSALYLCASPLSPLHFGNGTRLTVT.

This chain uses TRBV4-1 with TRBJ1-2; D gene uncertain. The V end was cut by 0 bases, the J end by 5 bases, with 16 bases between. The CDR3 sequence is 16 residues long. The germline CDR1 and CDR2 sequences are MGHRA and YSYEKL. CDR3 nucleotides: TGCGCCAGCAGCCAAGAGCCCGTCACGGTTCGTTATGGCTACACCTTC. It is translated as CASSQEPVTVRYGYTF.

This clonotype was recorded once. The rearrangement uses TRBV4-2 and TRBJ2-1; the match to TRBD2 covers 11 bases. The CDR3 loop spans 13 amino acids. Trimming at V came to 3 bases and at J to 15 bases, leaving 7 bases not matched to a gene. Germline V CDR1 and CDR2: LGHNA, YNFKEQ. CDR3 residues: CASSQEGLAVRFF. The CDR3 DNA sequence: TGTGCCAGCAGCCAGGAGGGACTAGCGGTTCGGTTCTTC.

This clonotype was picked up a small number of times. The rearrangement links TRBV20-1 to TRBJ1-2, with D maybe TRBD1 (5 bases). V lost 6 bases to trimming and J lost 5 bases, with 13 bases between them. Germline CDR1 is DFQATT and CDR2 is SNEGSKA (reference sequence). There are 12 residues in the CDR3. In nucleotides, the CDR3 is TGCAGTGCCACTCTCGGGGGGTATGGCTACACCTTC. This encodes CSATLGGYGYTF.

This clonotype has a single count. A junction boundary mismatches the germline segment, possibly from a read error. The rearrangement joins TRBV5-1 to TRBJ2-3; D is undetermined. Germline lookup yields CDR1 SGHRS and CDR2 YFSETQ. The length of the CDR3 is 16 residues. Here the CDR3 DNA reads TGCGCCAGCAGGGTTTCTCTCCGAGAAGTCGCAGACACGCAGTATTTT. Amino acid sequence: CASRVSLREVADTQYF.

Only a few counts were recorded for this clonotype. V is TRBV7-2 and J is TRBJ2-7; a weak D match, TRBD1 (6 bases). The V gene lost 5 bases and the J gene lost 2 bases, with 16 bases spanning the gap. The CDR3 runs 15 residues. Per the germline V gene, CDR1 is SGHTA and CDR2 is FQGNSA. Here the CDR3 DNA reads TGTGCCAGCAGCCCTTTTTTAGGGGGAACCTACGAGCAGTACTTC. It yields the protein CASSPFLGGTYEQYF. The whole variable domain, filled in from reference TRBV7-2 and TRBJ2-7, reads GAGVSQSPSNKVTEKGKDVELRCDPISGHTALYWYRQSLGQGLEFLIYFQGNSAPDKSGLPSDRFSAERTGGSVSTLTIQRTQQEDSAVYLCASSPFLGGTYEQYFGPGTRLTVT.